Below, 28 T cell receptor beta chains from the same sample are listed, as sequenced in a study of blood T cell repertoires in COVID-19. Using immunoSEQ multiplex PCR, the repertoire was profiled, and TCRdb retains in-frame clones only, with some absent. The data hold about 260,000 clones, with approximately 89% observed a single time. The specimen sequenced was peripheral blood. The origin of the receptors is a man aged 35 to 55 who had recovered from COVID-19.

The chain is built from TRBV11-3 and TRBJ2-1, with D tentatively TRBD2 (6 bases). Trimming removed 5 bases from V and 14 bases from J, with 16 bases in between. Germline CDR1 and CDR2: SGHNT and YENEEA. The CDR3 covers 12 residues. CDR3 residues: CASSPPKGGEFF. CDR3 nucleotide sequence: TGTGCCAGCAGCCCACCCAAGGGCGGGGAGTTCTTC.

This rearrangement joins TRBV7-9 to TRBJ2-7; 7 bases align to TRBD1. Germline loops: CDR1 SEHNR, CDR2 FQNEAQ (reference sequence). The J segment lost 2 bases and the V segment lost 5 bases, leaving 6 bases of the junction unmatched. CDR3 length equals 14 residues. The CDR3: CASSNRDSAYEQYF. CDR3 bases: TGTGCCAGCAGCAACCGGGACAGCGCCTACGAGCAGTACTTC.

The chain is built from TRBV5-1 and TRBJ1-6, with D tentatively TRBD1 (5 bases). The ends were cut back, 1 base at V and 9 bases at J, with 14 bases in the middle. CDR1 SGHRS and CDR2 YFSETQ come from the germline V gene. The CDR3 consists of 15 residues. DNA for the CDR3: TGCGCCAGCAGCTTGACGGGGGGGATGACTTCACCCCTCCACTTT. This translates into CASSLTGGMTSPLHF.

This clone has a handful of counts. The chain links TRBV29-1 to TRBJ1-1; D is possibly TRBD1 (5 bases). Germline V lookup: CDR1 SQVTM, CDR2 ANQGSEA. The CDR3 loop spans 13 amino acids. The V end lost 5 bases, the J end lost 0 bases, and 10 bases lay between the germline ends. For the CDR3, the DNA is TGCAGCGTTTCGGGACTCCTGAACACTGAAGCTTTCTTT. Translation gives CSVSGLLNTEAFF.

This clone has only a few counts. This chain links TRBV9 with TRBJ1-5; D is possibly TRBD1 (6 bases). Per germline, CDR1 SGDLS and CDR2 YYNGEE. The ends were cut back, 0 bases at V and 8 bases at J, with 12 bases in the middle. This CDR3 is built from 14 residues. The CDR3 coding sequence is TGTGCCAGCAGCGTAGGAGGGGGAAGGGAGCCCCAGCATTTT. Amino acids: CASSVGGGREPQHF.

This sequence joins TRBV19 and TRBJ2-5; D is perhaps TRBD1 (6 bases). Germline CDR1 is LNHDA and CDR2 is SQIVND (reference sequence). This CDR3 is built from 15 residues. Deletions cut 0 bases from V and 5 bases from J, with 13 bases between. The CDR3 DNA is TGTGCCAGTAGTATAGATTCCGGGCAGGGGGAGACCCAGTACTTC. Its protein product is CASSIDSGQGETQYF.

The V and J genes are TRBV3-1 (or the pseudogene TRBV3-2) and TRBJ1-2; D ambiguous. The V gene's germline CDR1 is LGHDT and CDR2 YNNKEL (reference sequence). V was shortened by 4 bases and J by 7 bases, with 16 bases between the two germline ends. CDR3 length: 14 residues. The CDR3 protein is CASSRVEGGGGYTF. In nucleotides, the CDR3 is TGTGCCAGCAGCCGGGTTGAGGGCGGCGGTGGCTACACCTTC.

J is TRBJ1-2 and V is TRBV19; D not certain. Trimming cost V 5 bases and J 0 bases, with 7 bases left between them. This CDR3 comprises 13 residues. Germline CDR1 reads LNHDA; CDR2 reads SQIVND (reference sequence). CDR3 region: CASSDTANYGYTF. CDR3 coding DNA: TGTGCCAGTAGTGATACAGCTAACTATGGCTACACCTTC.

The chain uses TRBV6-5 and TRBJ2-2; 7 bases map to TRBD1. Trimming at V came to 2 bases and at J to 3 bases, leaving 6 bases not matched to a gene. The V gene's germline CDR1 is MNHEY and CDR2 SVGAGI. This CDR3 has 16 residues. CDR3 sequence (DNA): TGTGCCAGCAGTTACGGGACAGTCTCCTACACCGGGGAGCTGTTTTTT. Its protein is CASSYGTVSYTGELFF.

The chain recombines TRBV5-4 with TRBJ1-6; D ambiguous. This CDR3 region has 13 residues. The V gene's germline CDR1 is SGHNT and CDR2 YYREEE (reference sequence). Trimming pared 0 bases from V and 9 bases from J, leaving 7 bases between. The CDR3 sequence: CASSLDGPSPLHF. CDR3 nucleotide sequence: TGTGCCAGCAGCTTGGACGGTCCTTCACCCCTCCACTTT.

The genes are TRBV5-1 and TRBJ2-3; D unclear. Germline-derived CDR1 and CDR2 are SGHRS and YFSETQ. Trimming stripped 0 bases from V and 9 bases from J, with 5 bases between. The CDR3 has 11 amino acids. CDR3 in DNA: TGCGCCAGCAGCTTGGGGCAGACGCAGTATTTT. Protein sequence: CASSLGQTQYF.

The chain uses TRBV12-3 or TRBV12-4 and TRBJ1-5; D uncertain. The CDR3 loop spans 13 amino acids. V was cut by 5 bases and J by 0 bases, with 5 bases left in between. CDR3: CASSQYSNQPQHF. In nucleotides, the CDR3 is TGTGCCAGCAGTCAGTATAGCAATCAGCCCCAGCATTTT.

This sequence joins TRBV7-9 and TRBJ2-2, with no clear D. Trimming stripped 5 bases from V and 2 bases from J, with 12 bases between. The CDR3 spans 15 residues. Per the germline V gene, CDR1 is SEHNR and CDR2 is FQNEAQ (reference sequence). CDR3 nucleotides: TGTGCCAGCAGCCCTAACTCTGTAAACACCGGGGAGCTGTTTTTT. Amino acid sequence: CASSPNSVNTGELFF.

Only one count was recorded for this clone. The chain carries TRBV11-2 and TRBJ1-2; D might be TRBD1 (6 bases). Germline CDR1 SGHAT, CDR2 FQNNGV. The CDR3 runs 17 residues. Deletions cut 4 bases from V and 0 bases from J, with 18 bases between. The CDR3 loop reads CASSSGGGQAPNYGYTF. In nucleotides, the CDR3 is TGTGCCAGCAGCTCGGGGGGGGGCCAGGCCCCTAACTATGGCTACACCTTC.

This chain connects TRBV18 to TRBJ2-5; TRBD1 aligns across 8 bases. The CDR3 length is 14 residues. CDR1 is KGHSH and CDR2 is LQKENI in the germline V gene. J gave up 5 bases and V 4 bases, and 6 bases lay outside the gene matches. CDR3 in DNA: TGTGCCAGCTCACATGGACAGGGAAGGGAGACCCAGTACTTC. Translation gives CASSHGQGRETQYF. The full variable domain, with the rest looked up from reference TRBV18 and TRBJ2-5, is NAGVMQNPRHLVRRRGQEARLRCSPMKGHSHVYWYRQLPEEGLKFMVYLQKENIIDESGMPKERFSAEFPKEGPSILRIQQVVRGDSAAYFCASSHGQGRETQYFGPGTRLLVL.

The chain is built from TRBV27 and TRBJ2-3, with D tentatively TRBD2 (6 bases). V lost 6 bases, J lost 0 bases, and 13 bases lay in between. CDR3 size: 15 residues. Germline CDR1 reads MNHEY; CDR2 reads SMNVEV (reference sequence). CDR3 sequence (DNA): TGTGCCAGCAGACTCGCGGGGACTAGCACAGATACGCAGTATTTT. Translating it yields CASRLAGTSTDTQYF.

CDR3 sequence: CASSSLAGGTDTQYF. For the CDR3, the DNA is TGCGCCAGCAGCTCACTAGCGGGAGGTACAGATACGCAGTATTTT. The gene calls are TRBV5-1 and TRBJ2-3, with TRBD2 identical over 12 bases. In germline, CDR1 is SGHRS, CDR2 YFSETQ. Losses at the gene ends were 3 bases for V and 3 bases for J; bases not matched to a gene: 2. The CDR3 contains 15 residues.

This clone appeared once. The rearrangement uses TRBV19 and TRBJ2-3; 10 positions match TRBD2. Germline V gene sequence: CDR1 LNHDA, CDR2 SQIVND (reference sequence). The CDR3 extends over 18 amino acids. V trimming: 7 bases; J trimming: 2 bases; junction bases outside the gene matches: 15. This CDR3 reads CASTTRAPSGGITDTQYF. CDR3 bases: TGTGCCAGTACCACCAGAGCCCCTAGCGGGGGTATCACAGATACGCAGTATTTT.

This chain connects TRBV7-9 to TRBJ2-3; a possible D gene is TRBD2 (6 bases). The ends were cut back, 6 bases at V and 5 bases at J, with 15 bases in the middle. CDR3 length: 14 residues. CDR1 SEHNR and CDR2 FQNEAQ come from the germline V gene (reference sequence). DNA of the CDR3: TGTGCCAGCAGTTCGTCGGGGGTTGGAGATACGCAGTATTTT. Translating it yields CASSSSGVGDTQYF.

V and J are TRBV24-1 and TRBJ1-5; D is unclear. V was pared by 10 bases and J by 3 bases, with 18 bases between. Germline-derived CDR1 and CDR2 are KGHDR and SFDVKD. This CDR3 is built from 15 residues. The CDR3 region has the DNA TGTGCCACAAGAACTTCGAGCCAAGACAATCAGCCCCAGCATTTT. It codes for CATRTSSQDNQPQHF.

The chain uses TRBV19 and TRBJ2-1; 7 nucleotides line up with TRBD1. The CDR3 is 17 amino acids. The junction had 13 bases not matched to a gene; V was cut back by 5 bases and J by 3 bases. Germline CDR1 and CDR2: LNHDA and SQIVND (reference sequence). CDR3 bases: TGTGCCAGTAGTCCTAGACAGGGCTCCGGGAACTACAATGAGCAGTTCTTC. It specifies CASSPRQGSGNYNEQFF.

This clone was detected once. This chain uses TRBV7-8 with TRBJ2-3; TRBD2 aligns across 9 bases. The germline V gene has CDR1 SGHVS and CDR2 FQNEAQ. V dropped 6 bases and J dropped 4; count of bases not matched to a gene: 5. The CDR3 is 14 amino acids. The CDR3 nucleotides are TGTGCCAGCAGTTTATTAGCGGGGGCAGATACGCAGTATTTT. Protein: CASSLLAGADTQYF.

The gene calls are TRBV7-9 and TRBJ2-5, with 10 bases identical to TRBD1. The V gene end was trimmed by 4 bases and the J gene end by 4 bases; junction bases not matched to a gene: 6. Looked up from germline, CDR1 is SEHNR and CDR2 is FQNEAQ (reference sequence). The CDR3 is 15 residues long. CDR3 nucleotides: TGTGCCAGCAGCTCGGGGACAGGGGAGGCAGAGACCCAGTACTTC. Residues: CASSSGTGEAETQYF.

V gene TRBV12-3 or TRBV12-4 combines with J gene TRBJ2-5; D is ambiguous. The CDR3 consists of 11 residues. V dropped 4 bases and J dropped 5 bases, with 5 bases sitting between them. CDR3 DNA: TGTGCCAGCAGTTCGGGTGAGACCCAGTACTTC. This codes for CASSSGETQYF.

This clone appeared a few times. The CDR3 DNA reads as TGTGCCAGCAGTCTATACCCTGGAAACACCATATATTTT. Amino acid sequence: CASSLYPGNTIYF. V and J are TRBV12-3 or TRBV12-4 and TRBJ1-3; D gene ambiguous. The ends were cut back, 5 bases at V and 2 bases at J, with 7 bases in the middle. The length of the CDR3 is 13 residues.

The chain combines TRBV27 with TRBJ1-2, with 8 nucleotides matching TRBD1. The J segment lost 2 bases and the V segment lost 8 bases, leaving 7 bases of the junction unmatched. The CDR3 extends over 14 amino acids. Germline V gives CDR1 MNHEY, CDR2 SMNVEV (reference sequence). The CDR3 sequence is CASGRDRLNYGYTF. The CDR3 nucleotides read TGTGCCAGCGGAAGGGACAGGCTAAACTATGGCTACACCTTC.

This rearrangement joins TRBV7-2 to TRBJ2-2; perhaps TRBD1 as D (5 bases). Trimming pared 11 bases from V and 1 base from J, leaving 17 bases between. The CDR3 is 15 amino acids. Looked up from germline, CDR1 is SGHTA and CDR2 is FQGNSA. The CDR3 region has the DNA TGTGCCCGAACTCAGGGATGGGGGAACACCGGGGAGCTGTTTTTT. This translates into CARTQGWGNTGELFF.

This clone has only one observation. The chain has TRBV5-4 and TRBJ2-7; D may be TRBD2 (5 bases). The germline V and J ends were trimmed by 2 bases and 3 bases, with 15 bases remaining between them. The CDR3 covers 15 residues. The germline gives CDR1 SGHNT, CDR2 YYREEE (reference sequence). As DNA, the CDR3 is TGTGCCAGCAGCTTTGGGGAGACCGCACTCTACGAGCAGTACTTC. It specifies CASSFGETALYEQYF.